This T cell receptor beta chain was captured by sequencing in a study of long-term antiretroviral therapy in people with HIV (dated by TCRdb to between 2021 and 2022). As for the study more broadly: The earliest samples were collected roughly a decade before the 2015 WHO recommendation for immediate ART, at a time when ART was usually postponed until CD4 counts fell. A retrospective serial study tested whether ART initiation and durable HIV suppression were associated with changes in peripheral blood TRB repertoire composition and diversity. A total of 192 cryopreserved PBMC samples came from 25 to 30 adults with confirmed HIV infection and were collected serially over a mean of roughly 6 years (range 1-12). About 35% of the 30 participants with HIV were female. No cross-contamination during QIAcube processing turned up in test extractions that ran a monoclonal T-cell line alongside approximately 35 polyclonal samples. On the study overall, not on this receptor specifically: Inferences about post-ART repertoire changes are limited because no data were available on ART adherence, viral resistance or therapy changes. Expanded TRB clones identified before ART initiation dominated the repertoire across all time points, though the dominance fluctuated and decreased in many PLHIV after ART. Compared with controls, HIV repertoires had narrower CDR3 length ranges, and the network structure pointed to an antigen-experienced repertoire that shifted only slightly toward naive after ART. Because PBMC availability was limited, only the TCR beta chain was sequenced, with no alpha chain pairing. The samples were dated from about 2003 to 2017, and the ART regimens that were used may be less effective than current ART regimens. Starting ART was linked to a significant rise in TRB diversity, yet even after long-term ART the diversity remained significantly lower than in transplant donor controls. Because cell numbers in pre-ART samples were limited, unsorted PBMC were profiled instead of sorted CD4+ and CD8+ T cells.

The immunoSEQ hsTCRB v3.0 assay was used at survey level resolution to sequence the TRB variable region. TRB sequencing targeted a depth of about 35,000-55,000 T-cell genomes per sample. Pooled TRB libraries were sequenced on an Illumina MiSeq with a v3 150-cycle kit. Per the original workflow: Repertoire analysis was run in R within a reproducible Nextflow workflow that covered QC, data transformation and analysis. LymphoSeq2, an R package for exploring AIRR-Seq data, was used to implement custom analyses. Several samples that yielded fewer than 5000 total TRB sequences were excluded, so that under 200 HIV repertoires were analyzed. Among the 188 retained HIV repertoires, 55 to 65 were collected before ART initiation and roughly 130 were collected after ART initiation. Repertoires were downsampled to 5000 TRB nucleotide sequences, with summary statistics averaged over 100 downsampling iterations. TRB sequences were retained for analysis only if CDR3 regions of at least seven amino acids were present. Two measures captured diversity: a Shannon entropy-derived clonality score and the Gini coefficient. In the repertoire networks, any two of the top 5000 CDR3 amino acid sequences were connected whenever the two sequences differed by an edit distance of one. For TRB CDR3 amino acid sequences, GLIPH2 was used to predict antigen specificity groups and MHC restriction. Known CMV, EBV, HIV or tissue antigen associations were flagged by matching CDR3 amino acid sequences against VDJdb and McPAS-TCR. Pre-ART, post-ART and control groups were compared with Wilcoxon signed-rank tests and Holm-Bonferroni correction. TCRdb holds this immuneACCESS table with in-frame rearrangements only. Some clones are missing; in checked studies, unresolved V genes explain under half, and the rest has no known cause. The V and J calls and clone size are taken from that table; D and trimming were inferred from the DNA. The sample contains around 37,000 clones, 85% of them found a single time. Around 4.4% of the sample is taken by the ten largest.

CDR1 and CDR2 are read off the germline V gene as LGHNA and YSLEER. Including the terminal cysteine and phenylalanine, the CDR3 comprises 16 residues. CDR3 DNA only is kept here, 48 bases in frame from base 1. V is clipped by 0 bases and J by 4 bases, and the sequence between their germline boundaries is 12 bases long. Inclusion was restricted to participants for whom at least one PBMC sample before ART initiation and at least two post-ART samples were available. All participants with HIV were treated in the United States of America. Before DNA extraction, cryopreserved samples of about 0.95-10 million PBMC were thawed and washed. At the time of the earliest PBMC sample, participants with HIV were aged between roughly 20 and 54 years. PBMC samples from each participant spanned 1-4 timepoints before ART initiation and 2-8 timepoints after ART initiation, with a median of 7 samples. For every participant, serial HIV viral load, CD4+ T-cell count, ART history and demographic data were obtained. Genomic DNA was extracted from unsorted PBMC with a Qiagen kit on a QIAcube, with processing performed in batches of 12 samples.

The table lists this clone with a few counts. Its binding antigen is unknown. Base quality data are lacking; no much larger clone is found one base away. This receptor was taken from a man aged 18 to 35 with HIV. The V gene is TRBV4-3 and the J gene is TRBJ1-4; the D gene is perhaps TRBD1, from 6 matching bases. Sequencing used unsorted PBMCs, obtained 3.3 years after starting antiretroviral therapy. CDR3 region: CASSQDRGANNEKLFF. The DNA is as follows: TGCGCCAGCAGCCAAGATCGGGGGGCAAATAATGAAAAACTGTTTTTT.